The 8 T cell receptor beta chains presented below share a single source sample, sequenced in a study of tumor and adjacent non-tumor tissue in lung cancer. The library came from three nested PCR rounds adapted from ARM-PCR protocols. Using its own MiXCR run on the multiplex PCR reads, TCRdb lists one record per CDR3 protein. The sample includes 60,000 to 85,000 distinct CDR3 sequences, approximately 82% of them seen just once. No cell sorting was done before RNA was extracted from the tissue. This non-tumor lung sample came from over 3 cm beyond the tumor edge. Sequencing input: distant non-tumor lung tissue. Receptors were obtained from a man aged 70 or older with non-small cell lung cancer.

The gene calls are TRBV28 and TRBJ1-5; D could derive from TRBD1 or TRBD2 (5 bases each). The end of the DNA fits TRBJ2-3 better, so the J call may be wrong. CDR3 length equals 16 residues. Germline V gene lookup returns CDR1 MDHEN and CDR2 SYDVKM. CDR3 DNA: TGTGCCAGCAGACTAGAGGCGAGGGGTCTAAATCAACCCCAGTATTTT. Its protein is CASRLEARGLNQPQYF.

This clonotype has just a few counts. The germline gene is not matched at one end of the junction; a read error may be the cause. The V gene is TRBV11-3, the J gene TRBJ1-1; D gene uncertain. The germline V gene encodes CDR1 SGHNT and CDR2 YENEEA. This CDR3 region has 16 residues. CDR3 residues: CASSFRERTLNTEAFF. The CDR3 region has the DNA TGTGCCAGCAGCTTCCGGGAAAGAACACTGAACACCGAAGCTTTCTTT.

A remark on this clonotype: An end of the junction differs from the germline gene, which may be a read error. The genes are TRBV24-1 and TRBJ2-7, with D possibly matching TRBD2 (7 bases). The germline V gene has CDR1 KGHDR and CDR2 SFDVKD. The CDR3 runs to 15 residues. The CDR3 nucleotides read TGTGCCATCAGTGATTCGGACAGCGGGGCCTGCGAGCAGTACTTC. Protein sequence: CAISDSDSGACEQYF.

Turning to this clonotype: The junction departs from the called germline gene at one end, perhaps through a read error. This chain links TRBV29-1 with TRBJ1-1; D is uncertain. CDR1 SQVTM and CDR2 ANQGSEA come from the germline V gene. The CDR3 totals 13 residues. The CDR3 DNA reads as TGCAGCGGAAAAAGGAGTCGTTTCACTGTAGCTTTCTTT. Protein: CSGKRSRFTVAFF.

In the case of this clonotype: A junction end diverges from the germline sequence, so it may reflect a read error. The chain links TRBV12-3 or TRBV12-4 to TRBJ1-5; 7 bases are a match to TRBD1. The CDR3 sequence is 15 residues long. The CDR3 is CASGLGGGGNQLQHF. The CDR3, as DNA: TGTGCCAGCGGTTTAGGGGGCGGTGGCAACCAGCTCCAGCATTTT.

Points on this clonotype: An end of the junction does not agree with germline; a read error may underlie this. The chain's CDR3 is CANSTSTGRAYEQYF. CDR3 sequence (DNA): TGTGCCAACAGTACTTCGACAGGAAGAGCCTACGAGCAGTACTTC. This chain links TRBV12-3 or TRBV12-4 with TRBJ2-7, with D possibly being TRBD1 (6 bases). The CDR3 length is 15 residues.

This clonotype was counted at least ten times. The CDR3 region is CASGDMGQGEETQYF. CDR3 in DNA: TGCGCCAGCGGAGATATGGGACAGGGAGAAGAGACCCAGTACTTC. The J gene is TRBJ2-5, the V gene TRBV10-2; TRBD1 agrees at 9 bases. The CDR3 totals 15 residues. From germline, CDR1 is WSHSY and CDR2 SAAADI. V trimming: 8 bases; J trimming: 3 bases; junction bases outside the gene matches: 10.

As concerns this clonotype: At one end, the junction sequence differs from germline, possibly due to a read error. The chain links TRBV5-4 to TRBJ1-2, with 7 bases aligning to TRBD1. The germline V gene encodes CDR1 SGHNT and CDR2 YYREEE (reference sequence). This CDR3 comprises 14 residues. CDR3 protein: CASSGENRGEDYTF. CDR3 sequence (DNA): TGTGCCAGCAGCGGAGAAAACAGGGGTGAAGACTATACGTTC.